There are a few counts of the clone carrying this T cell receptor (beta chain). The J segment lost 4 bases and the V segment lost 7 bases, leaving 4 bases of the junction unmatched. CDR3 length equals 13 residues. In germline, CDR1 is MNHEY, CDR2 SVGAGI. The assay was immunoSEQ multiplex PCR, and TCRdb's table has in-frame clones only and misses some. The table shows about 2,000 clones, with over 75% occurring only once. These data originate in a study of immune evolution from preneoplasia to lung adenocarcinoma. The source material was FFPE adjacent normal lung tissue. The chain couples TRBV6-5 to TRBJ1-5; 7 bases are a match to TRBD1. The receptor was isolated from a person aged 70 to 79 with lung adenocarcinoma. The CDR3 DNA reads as TGTGCCAGCACGACAGGGCCGAATCAGCCCCAGCATTTT. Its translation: CASTTGPNQPQHF.